What follows is one T cell receptor beta chain and its context. The antigen remains undetermined. Germline V gene sequence: CDR1 LGHDT, CDR2 YNNKEL (reference sequence). V lost 3 bases and J lost 4, with 15 bases in between. This CDR3 is 15 amino acids long. The data were produced by immunoSEQ multiplex PCR, yet TCRdb's version contains in-frame clones alone and is incomplete. The sample carries 95,000 to 150,000 clones, less than 95% recorded once. This entry is derived from a study of T cell responses to AZD1222 COVID-19 vaccine. Study-level results: Elevations in Spike-specific TCR breadth and depth followed administration of two AZD1222 doses.

The origin of this receptor is an adult in good health. Here the sequenced sample was peripheral blood, taken on day 0 of MenACWY control vaccination. The gene calls are TRBV3-1 (or the pseudogene TRBV3-2) and TRBJ1-2; the D gene is possibly TRBD1 (5 bases). The CDR3 nucleotides are TGTGCCAGCAGCCACTGGTTGGCAGGGATCTATGGCTACACCTTC. It is translated as CASSHWLAGIYGYTF.